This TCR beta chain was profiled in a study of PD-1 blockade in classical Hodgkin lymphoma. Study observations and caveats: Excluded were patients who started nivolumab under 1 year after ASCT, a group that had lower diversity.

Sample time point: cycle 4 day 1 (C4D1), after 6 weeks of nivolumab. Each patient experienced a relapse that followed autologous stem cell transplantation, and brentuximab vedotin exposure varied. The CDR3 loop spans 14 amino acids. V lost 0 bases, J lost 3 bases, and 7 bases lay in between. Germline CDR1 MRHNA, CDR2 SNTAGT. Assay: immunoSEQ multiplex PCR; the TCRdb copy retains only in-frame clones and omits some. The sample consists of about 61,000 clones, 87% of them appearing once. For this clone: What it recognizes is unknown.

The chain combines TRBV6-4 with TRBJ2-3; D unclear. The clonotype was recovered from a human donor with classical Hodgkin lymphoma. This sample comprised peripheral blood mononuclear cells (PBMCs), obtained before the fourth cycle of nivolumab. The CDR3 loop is CASSDSAETDTQYF. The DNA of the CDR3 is TGTGCCAGCAGTGACTCGGCAGAAACAGATACGCAGTATTTT.